This is a list of T cell receptor beta chains from one sample in a study of blood T cell repertoires in COVID-19. TCRdb's copy holds only in-frame clones and misses some; the assay was immunoSEQ multiplex PCR. Found here are about 170,000 clones, about 88% of them singletons; the top ten hold about 7%. The specimen sequenced was peripheral blood. The receptors derive from an elderly woman in a cohort sampled during active or convalescent COVID-19. Each CDR3 is given with its conserved first and last residue. The order of the fields is clone size, V gene, D gene, J gene, CDR3 protein, CDR3 DNA. D genes are given only for firm matches. Clone size, where shown, is once, few, many, or a class for clones that have expanded.

size: -; V: TRBV3-1/TRBV3-2; D: -; J: TRBJ2-2; CDR3: CASSHWESDTGELFF; DNA: TGTGCCAGCAGCCATTGGGAGAGCGACACCGGGGAGCTGTTTTTT
size: many; V: TRBV10-2; D: TRBD1; J: TRBJ2-1; CDR3: CASSESRGTGIFRSYNEQFF; DNA: TGCGCCAGCAGTGAGTCAAGGGGGACAGGGATTTTTCGCTCCTACAATGAGCAGTTCTTC
size: -; V: TRBV28; D: TRBD1; J: TRBJ1-1; CDR3: CASRSTGGRITEAFF; DNA: TGTGCCAGCAGATCTACAGGGGGCCGGATCACTGAAGCTTTCTTT
size: -; V: TRBV13; D: TRBD2; J: TRBJ2-3; CDR3: CASSPRLASDTQYF; DNA: TGTGCCAGCAGCCCACGACTAGCGTCAGATACGCAGTATTTT
size: -; V: TRBV10-1; D: TRBD1; J: TRBJ2-1; CDR3: CASSESVGQGGDNEQFF; DNA: TGCGCCAGCAGTGAGAGTGTAGGACAGGGAGGAGACAATGAGCAGTTCTTC
size: -; V: TRBV30; D: -; J: TRBJ2-3; CDR3: CAWGQGHGRSTDTQYF; DNA: TGTGCCTGGGGCCAGGGGCACGGGCGTAGCACAGATACGCAGTATTTT
size: -; V: TRBV5-8; D: -; J: TRBJ2-1; CDR3: CASSSNRDRSNEQFF; DNA: TGTGCCAGCAGCTCTAACAGGGATCGGAGCAATGAGCAGTTCTTC
size: few; V: TRBV3-1/TRBV3-2; D: TRBD2; J: TRBJ2-1; CDR3: CASSQDGLAGSYNEQFF; DNA: TGTGCCAGCAGCCAAGACGGACTAGCGGGCTCCTACAATGAGCAGTTCTTC
size: -; V: TRBV11-2; D: -; J: TRBJ1-4; CDR3: CASSLAGIPNEKLFF; DNA: TGTGCCAGCAGCTTAGCGGGGATTCCTAATGAAAAACTGTTTTTT
size: -; V: TRBV6-1; D: -; J: TRBJ2-7; CDR3: CASSESQGRGYEQYF; DNA: TGTGCCAGCAGTGAATCCCAGGGAAGAGGCTACGAGCAGTACTTC
size: -; V: TRBV4-3; D: -; J: TRBJ2-2; CDR3: CASSQHFPPVADTGELFF; DNA: TGCGCCAGCAGCCAACATTTCCCGCCGGTGGCGGACACCGGGGAGCTGTTTTTT
size: -; V: TRBV28; D: -; J: TRBJ2-5; CDR3: CASTRLGQNQETQYF; DNA: TGTGCCAGCACCCGTTTGGGACAAAACCAAGAGACCCAGTACTTC
size: few; V: TRBV18; D: TRBD1; J: TRBJ1-1; CDR3: CASSLGQAQNTEAFF; DNA: TGTGCCAGCTCACTGGGACAGGCGCAGAACACTGAAGCTTTCTTT
size: -; V: TRBV2; D: -; J: TRBJ2-2; CDR3: CASSVGRSTGELFF; DNA: TGTGCCAGCAGTGTAGGCAGGTCTACCGGGGAGCTGTTTTTT
size: once; V: TRBV7-9; D: -; J: TRBJ1-1; CDR3: CASNPWAGRGNTEAFF; DNA: TGTGCCAGCAACCCGTGGGCAGGGAGGGGGAACACTGAAGCTTTCTTT
size: -; V: TRBV24-1; D: TRBD1; J: TRBJ1-2; CDR3: CATSDSGTGGLDYGYTF; DNA: TGTGCCACCAGTGATTCCGGGACAGGGGGTTTGGACTATGGCTACACCTTC
size: -; V: TRBV24-1; D: TRBD1; J: TRBJ2-1; CDR3: CATSDYGQGSYNEQFF; DNA: TGTGCCACCAGTGACTATGGACAGGGCTCCTACAATGAGCAGTTCTTC
size: -; V: TRBV28; D: TRBD1; J: TRBJ1-4; CDR3: CASSLTGTGNEKLFF; DNA: TGTGCCAGCAGTCTTACCGGGACAGGGAATGAAAAACTGTTTTTT
size: -; V: TRBV20-1; D: TRBD1; J: TRBJ1-2; CDR3: CSASSTGAIYYTF; DNA: TGCAGTGCTAGTTCGACAGGGGCTATATACTACACCTTC
size: -; V: TRBV11-3; D: TRBD1; J: TRBJ1-4; CDR3: CASSTTGGSNEKLFF; DNA: TGTGCCAGCAGCACTACAGGGGGCAGTAATGAAAAACTGTTTTTT
size: -; V: TRBV3-1/TRBV3-2; D: -; J: TRBJ1-6; CDR3: CASSQEMREDNSPLHF; DNA: TGTGCCAGCAGCCAAGAAATGAGGGAGGATAATTCACCCCTCCACTTT
size: -; V: TRBV24-1; D: -; J: TRBJ2-2; CDR3: CATSDFRTVNTGELFF; DNA: TGTGCCACCAGTGATTTTCGGACAGTTAACACCGGGGAGCTGTTTTTT
size: -; V: TRBV7-2; D: TRBD2; J: TRBJ2-1; CDR3: CASSYRLANNEQFF; DNA: TGTGCCAGCAGCTACCGACTAGCCAACAATGAGCAGTTCTTC
size: few; V: TRBV7-9; D: -; J: TRBJ2-2; CDR3: CASSSRVIGELFF; DNA: TGTGCCAGCAGCTCCAGGGTTATCGGGGAGCTGTTTTTT
size: once; V: TRBV6-1; D: TRBD1; J: TRBJ1-1; CDR3: CASSEAGQANTEAFF; DNA: TGTGCCAGCAGTGAAGCGGGACAGGCGAACACTGAAGCTTTCTTT
size: -; V: TRBV4-2; D: -; J: TRBJ1-1; CDR3: CASSQEVTGSDAEAFF; DNA: TGTGCCAGCAGCCAAGAGGTTACGGGGAGTGACGCTGAAGCTTTCTTT
size: -; V: TRBV5-1; D: -; J: TRBJ2-1; CDR3: CASSLARGIQGNEQFF; DNA: TGCGCCAGCAGCTTGGCCCGGGGGATTCAGGGCAATGAGCAGTTCTTC
size: -; V: TRBV5-1; D: TRBD1; J: TRBJ1-4; CDR3: CPSSGTGGVEKLFF; DNA: TGCCCCAGCAGCGGGACAGGGGGGGTTGAAAAACTGTTTTTT
size: -; V: TRBV29-1; D: TRBD2; J: TRBJ2-3; CDR3: CSVAGTGGGTDTQYF; DNA: TGCAGCGTCGCCGGTACGGGGGGGGGAACAGATACGCAGTATTTT
size: -; V: TRBV27; D: -; J: TRBJ1-6; CDR3: CASSFRGLDSPLHF; DNA: TGTGCCAGCAGCTTCAGGGGCCTAGATTCACCCCTCCACTTT
size: -; V: TRBV5-1; D: -; J: TRBJ1-4; CDR3: CASSSFGGDEKLFF; DNA: TGCGCCAGCAGCTCGTTCGGGGGGGATGAAAAACTGTTTTTT
size: -; V: TRBV28; D: -; J: TRBJ1-6; CDR3: CASRGHGRNNSPLHF; DNA: TGTGCCAGCAGGGGGCACGGCAGAAATAATTCACCCCTCCACTTT
size: once; V: TRBV28; D: TRBD1; J: TRBJ1-6; CDR3: CASSSWTGGRNSPLHF; DNA: TGTGCCAGCAGTTCATGGACAGGGGGCAGAAATTCACCCCTCCACTTT
size: -; V: TRBV27; D: -; J: TRBJ1-5; CDR3: CASSPPPQEFGQPQHF; DNA: TGTGCCAGCAGTCCCCCCCCACAGGAATTCGGTCAGCCCCAGCATTTT
size: -; V: TRBV27; D: TRBD2; J: TRBJ2-3; CDR3: CASTQGTRGSDTQYF; DNA: TGTGCCAGCACTCAAGGGACTAGGGGGTCAGATACGCAGTATTTT
size: -; V: TRBV7-9; D: -; J: TRBJ1-5; CDR3: CASSSSQGNNQPQHF; DNA: TGTGCCAGCAGCTCCTCACAGGGTAACAATCAGCCCCAGCATTTT
size: -; V: TRBV10-3; D: TRBD2; J: TRBJ2-1; CDR3: CAISQGLVSYNEQFF; DNA: TGTGCCATCAGCCAGGGACTAGTTTCCTACAATGAGCAGTTCTTC
size: -; V: TRBV19; D: -; J: TRBJ1-5; CDR3: CASSGGDGQPQHF; DNA: TGTGCCAGTAGCGGAGGGGATGGGCAGCCCCAGCATTTT
size: -; V: TRBV27; D: -; J: TRBJ1-6; CDR3: CASSLSGEDSPLHF; DNA: TGTGCCAGCAGTTTATCCGGGGAGGATTCACCCCTCCACTTT
size: -; V: TRBV10-3; D: -; J: TRBJ1-1; CDR3: CAISDRIPEAFF; DNA: TGTGCCATCAGCGACAGGATTCCTGAAGCTTTCTTT